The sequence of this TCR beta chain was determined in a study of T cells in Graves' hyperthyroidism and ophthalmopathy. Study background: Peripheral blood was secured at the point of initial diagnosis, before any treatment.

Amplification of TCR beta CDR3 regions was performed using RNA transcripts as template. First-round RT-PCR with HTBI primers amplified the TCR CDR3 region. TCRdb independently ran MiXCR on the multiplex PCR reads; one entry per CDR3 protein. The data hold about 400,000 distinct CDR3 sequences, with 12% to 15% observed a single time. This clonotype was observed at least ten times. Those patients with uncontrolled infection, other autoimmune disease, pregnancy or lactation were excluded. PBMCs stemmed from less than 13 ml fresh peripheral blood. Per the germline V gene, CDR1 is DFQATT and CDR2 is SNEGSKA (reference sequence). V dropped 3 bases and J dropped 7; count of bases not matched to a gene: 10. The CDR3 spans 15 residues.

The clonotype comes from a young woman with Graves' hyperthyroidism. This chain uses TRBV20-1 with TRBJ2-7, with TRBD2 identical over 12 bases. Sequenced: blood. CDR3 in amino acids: CSASARLAGAQEQYF. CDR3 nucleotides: TGCAGTGCTAGTGCCCGACTAGCGGGAGCTCAAGAGCAGTACTTC.